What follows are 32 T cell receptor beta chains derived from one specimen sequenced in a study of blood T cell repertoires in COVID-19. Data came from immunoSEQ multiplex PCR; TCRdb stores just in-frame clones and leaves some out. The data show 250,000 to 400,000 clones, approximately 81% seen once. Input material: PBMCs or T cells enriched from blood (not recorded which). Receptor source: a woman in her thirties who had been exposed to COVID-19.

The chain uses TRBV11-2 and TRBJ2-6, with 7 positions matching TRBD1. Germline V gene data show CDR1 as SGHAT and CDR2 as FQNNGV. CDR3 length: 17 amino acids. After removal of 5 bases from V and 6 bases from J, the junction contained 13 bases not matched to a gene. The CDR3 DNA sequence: TGTGCCAGCAGCCCATTGGACAGGCCCTTTTTGGCCAACGTCCTGACTTTC. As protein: CASSPLDRPFLANVLTF.

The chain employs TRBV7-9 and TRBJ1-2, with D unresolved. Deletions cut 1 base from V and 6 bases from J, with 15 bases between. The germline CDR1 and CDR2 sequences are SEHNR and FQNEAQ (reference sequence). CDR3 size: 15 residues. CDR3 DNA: TGTGCCAGCAGCTTAGAACGGTCCCTCGGGGATGGCTACACCTTC. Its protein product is CASSLERSLGDGYTF.

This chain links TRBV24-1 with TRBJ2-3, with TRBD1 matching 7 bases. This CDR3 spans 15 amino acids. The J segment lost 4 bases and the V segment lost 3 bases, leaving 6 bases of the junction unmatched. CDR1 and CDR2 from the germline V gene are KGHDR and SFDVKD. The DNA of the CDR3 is TGTGCCACCAGTGATCCCCGACAGGGAGCAGATACGCAGTATTTT. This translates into CATSDPRQGADTQYF.

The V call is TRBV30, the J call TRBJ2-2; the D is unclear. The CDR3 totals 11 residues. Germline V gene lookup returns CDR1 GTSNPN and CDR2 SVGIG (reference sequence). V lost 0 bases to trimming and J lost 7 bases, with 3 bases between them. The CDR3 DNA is TGTGCCTGGAGTGTCGGCGGGGAGCTGTTTTTT. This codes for CAWSVGGELFF.

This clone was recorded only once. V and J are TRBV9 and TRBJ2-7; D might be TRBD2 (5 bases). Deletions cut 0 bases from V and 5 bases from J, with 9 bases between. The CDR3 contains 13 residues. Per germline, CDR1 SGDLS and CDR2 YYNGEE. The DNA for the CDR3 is TGTGCCAGCAGCGTAGGACTATTCGACGAGCAGTACTTC. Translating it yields CASSVGLFDEQYF.

CDR3 DNA: TGTGCCAGCAGCCCTAGACCGGATAACTATGGCTACACCTTC. Protein sequence: CASSPRPDNYGYTF. The chain combines TRBV7-6 with TRBJ1-2; D unclear. CDR1 and CDR2 (germline): SGHVS, FNYEAQ. Trimming removed 5 bases at V and 1 base at J, with 11 bases between. There are 14 residues in the CDR3.

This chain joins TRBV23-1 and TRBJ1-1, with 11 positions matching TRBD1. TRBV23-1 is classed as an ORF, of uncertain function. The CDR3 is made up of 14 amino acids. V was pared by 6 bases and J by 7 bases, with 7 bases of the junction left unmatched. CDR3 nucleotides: TGCGCCAGCAGCCCGGACAGGGGGCACGGTGAAGCTTTCTTT. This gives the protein CASSPDRGHGEAFF.

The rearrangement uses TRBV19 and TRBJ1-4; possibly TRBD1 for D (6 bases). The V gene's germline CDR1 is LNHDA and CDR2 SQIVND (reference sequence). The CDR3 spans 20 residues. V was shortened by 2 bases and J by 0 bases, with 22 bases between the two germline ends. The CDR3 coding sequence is TGTGCCAGTAGTATATCCCACCTGGGAACGGGGGGCCCAACTAATGAAAAACTGTTTTTT. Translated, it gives CASSISHLGTGGPTNEKLFF.

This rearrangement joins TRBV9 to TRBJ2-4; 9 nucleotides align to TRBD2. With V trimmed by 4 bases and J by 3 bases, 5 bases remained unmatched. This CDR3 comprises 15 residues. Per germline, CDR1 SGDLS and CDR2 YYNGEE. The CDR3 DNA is TGTGCCAGCAGCCGGACTAGCGTGAACAAAAACATTCAGTACTTC. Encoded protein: CASSRTSVNKNIQYF.

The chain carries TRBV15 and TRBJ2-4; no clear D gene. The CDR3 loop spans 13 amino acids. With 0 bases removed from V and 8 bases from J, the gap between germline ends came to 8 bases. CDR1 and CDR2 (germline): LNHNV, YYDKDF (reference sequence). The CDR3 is CATSRDRLDIQYF. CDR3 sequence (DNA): TGTGCCACCAGCAGAGACAGGTTAGACATTCAGTACTTC.

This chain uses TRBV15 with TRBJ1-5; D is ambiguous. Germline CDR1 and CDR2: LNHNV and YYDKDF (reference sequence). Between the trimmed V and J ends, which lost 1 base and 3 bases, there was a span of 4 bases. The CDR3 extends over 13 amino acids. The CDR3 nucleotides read TGTGCCACCAGCAGAGCCCTCAATCAGCCCCAGCATTTT. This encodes CATSRALNQPQHF.

The CDR3 sequence is CASSVRQGASNSPLHF. The CDR3 bases are TGTGCCAGCAGTGTAAGACAGGGGGCCAGCAATTCACCCCTCCACTTT. V and J are TRBV2 and TRBJ1-6; 10 positions match TRBD1. The V gene's germline CDR1 is SNHLY and CDR2 FYNNEI. V lost 4 bases and J lost 7; bases outside the gene matches: 7. This CDR3 is built from 16 residues.

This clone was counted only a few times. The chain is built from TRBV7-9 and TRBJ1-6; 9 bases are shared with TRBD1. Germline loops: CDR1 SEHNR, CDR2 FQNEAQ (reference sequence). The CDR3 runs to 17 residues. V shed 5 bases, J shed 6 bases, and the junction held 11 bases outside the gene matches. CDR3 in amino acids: CASSPGPSTGGNSPLHF. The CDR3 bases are TGTGCCAGCAGCCCGGGACCCTCGACAGGGGGTAATTCACCCCTCCACTTT.

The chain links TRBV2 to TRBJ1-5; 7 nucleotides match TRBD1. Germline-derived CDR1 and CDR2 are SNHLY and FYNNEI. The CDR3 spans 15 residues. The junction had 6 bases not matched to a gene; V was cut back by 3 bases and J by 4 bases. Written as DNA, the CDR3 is TGTGCCAGCAGTGAGTGGACAGGCAAGAATCAGCCCCAGCATTTT. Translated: CASSEWTGKNQPQHF.

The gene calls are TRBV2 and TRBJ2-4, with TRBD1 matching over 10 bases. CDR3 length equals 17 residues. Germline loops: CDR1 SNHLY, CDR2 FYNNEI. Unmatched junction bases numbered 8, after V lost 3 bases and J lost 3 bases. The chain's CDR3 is CASSELTGGAVKNIQYF. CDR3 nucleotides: TGTGCCAGCAGTGAGCTGACAGGGGGCGCCGTCAAAAACATTCAGTACTTC.

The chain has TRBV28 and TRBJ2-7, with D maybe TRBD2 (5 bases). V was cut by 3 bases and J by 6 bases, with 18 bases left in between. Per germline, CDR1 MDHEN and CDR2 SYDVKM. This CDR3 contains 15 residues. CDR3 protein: CASSFPLVRVGEQYF. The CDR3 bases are TGTGCCAGCAGTTTTCCCCTGGTGAGGGTCGGCGAGCAGTACTTC.

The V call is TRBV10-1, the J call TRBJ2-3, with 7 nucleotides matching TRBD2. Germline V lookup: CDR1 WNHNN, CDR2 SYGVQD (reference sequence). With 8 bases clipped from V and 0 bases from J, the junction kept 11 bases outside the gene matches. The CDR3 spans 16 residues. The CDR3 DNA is TGCGCCAGCCGAGGGACTAACACTTCTAGCACAGATACGCAGTATTTT. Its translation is CASRGTNTSSTDTQYF.

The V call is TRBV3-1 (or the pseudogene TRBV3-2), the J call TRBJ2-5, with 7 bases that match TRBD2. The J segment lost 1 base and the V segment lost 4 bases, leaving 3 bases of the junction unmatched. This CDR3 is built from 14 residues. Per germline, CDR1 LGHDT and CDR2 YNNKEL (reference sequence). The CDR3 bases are TGTGCCAGCAGCCCGCGGGGGTCCCAAGAGACCCAGTACTTC. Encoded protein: CASSPRGSQETQYF.

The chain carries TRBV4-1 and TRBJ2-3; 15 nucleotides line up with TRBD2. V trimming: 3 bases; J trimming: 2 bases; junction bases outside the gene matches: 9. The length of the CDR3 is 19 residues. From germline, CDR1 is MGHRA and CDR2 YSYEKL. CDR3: CASSQDKGTSGGFTDTQYF. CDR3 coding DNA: TGCGCCAGCAGCCAGGATAAAGGGACTAGCGGGGGGTTCACAGATACGCAGTATTTT.

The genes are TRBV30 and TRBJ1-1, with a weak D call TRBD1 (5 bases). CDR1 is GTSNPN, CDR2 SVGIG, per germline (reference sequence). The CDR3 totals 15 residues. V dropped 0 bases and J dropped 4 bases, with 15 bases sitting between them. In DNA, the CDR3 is TGTGCCTGGAGTGTAAGGGCTGTCAGGGCCACTGAAGCTTTCTTT. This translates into CAWSVRAVRATEAFF. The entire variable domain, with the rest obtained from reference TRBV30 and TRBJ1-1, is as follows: SQTIHQWPATLVQPVGSPLSLECTVEGTSNPNLYWYRQAAGRGLQLLFYSVGIGQISSEVPQNLSASRPQDRQFILSSKKLLLSDSGFYLCAWSVRAVRATEAFFGQGTRLTVV.

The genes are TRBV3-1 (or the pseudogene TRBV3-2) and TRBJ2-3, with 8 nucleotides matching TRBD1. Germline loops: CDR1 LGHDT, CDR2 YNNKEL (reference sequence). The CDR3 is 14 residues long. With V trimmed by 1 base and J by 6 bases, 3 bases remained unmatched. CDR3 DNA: TGTGCCAGCAGCCAAGTACAGGGGGATGATACGCAGTATTTT. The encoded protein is CASSQVQGDDTQYF.

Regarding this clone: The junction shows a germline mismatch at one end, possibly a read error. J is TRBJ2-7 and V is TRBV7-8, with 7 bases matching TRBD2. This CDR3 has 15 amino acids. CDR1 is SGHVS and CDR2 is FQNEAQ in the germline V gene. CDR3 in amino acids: CANSLGAGVFYEQYF. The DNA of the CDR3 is TGTGCCAACAGCTTAGGGGCGGGGGTTTTCTACGAGCAGTACTTC. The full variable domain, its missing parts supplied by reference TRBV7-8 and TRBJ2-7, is GAGVSQSPRYKVAKRGQDVALRCDPISGHVSLFWYQQALGQGPEFLTYFQNEAQLDKSGLPSDRFFAERPEGSVSTLKIQRTQQEDSAVYLCANSLGAGVFYEQYFGPGTRLTVT.

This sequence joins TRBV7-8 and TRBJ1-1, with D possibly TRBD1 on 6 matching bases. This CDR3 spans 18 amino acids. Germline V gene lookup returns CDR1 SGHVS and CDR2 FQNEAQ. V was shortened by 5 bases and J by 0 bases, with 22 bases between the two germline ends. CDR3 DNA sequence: TGTGCCAGCAGCCCGAGGACAGTTCGGAGGCCAATGAACACTGAAGCTTTCTTT. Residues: CASSPRTVRRPMNTEAFF.

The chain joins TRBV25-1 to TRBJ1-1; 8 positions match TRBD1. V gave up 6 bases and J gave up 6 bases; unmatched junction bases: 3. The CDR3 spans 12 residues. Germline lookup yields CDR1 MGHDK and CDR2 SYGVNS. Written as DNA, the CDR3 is TGTGCCAGCAGGCGGGACAGGTCTGAAGCTTTCTTT. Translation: CASRRDRSEAFF.

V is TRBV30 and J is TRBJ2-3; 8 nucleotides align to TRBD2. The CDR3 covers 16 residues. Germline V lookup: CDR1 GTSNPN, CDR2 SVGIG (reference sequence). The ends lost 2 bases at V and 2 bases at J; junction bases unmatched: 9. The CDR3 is CAWSHPRRGDTDTQYF. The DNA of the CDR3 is TGTGCCTGGAGTCACCCCCGGCGGGGGGACACAGATACGCAGTATTTT.

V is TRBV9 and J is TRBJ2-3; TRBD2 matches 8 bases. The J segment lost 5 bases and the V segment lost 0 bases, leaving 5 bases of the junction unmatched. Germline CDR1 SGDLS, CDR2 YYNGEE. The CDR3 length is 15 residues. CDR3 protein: CASSVGGSGVDTQYF. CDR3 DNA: TGTGCCAGCAGCGTAGGGGGTAGCGGGGTAGATACGCAGTATTTT.

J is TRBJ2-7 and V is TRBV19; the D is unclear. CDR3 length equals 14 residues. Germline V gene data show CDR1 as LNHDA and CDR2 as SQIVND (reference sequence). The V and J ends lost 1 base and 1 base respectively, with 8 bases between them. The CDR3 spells CASSIGVRSYEQYF. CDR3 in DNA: TGTGCCAGTAGTATAGGAGTTCGTTCCTACGAGCAGTACTTC.

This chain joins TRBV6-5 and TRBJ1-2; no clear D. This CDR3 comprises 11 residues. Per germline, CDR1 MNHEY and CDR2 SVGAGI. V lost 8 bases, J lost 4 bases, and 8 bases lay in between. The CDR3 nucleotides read TGTGCCAGCTCGTCGGGCTATGGCTACACCTTC. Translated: CASSSGYGYTF.

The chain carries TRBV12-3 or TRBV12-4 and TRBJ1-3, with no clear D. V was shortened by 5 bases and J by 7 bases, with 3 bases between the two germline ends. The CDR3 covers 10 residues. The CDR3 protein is CASSQNTIYF. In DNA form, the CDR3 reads TGTGCCAGCAGTCAGAACACCATATATTTT.

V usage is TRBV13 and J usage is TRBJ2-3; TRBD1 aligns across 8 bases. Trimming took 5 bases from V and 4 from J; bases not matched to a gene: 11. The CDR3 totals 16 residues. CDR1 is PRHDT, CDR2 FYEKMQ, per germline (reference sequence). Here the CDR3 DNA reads TGTGCCAGCAGCGACCGGACAGGGAGTTTCGCAGATACGCAGTATTTT. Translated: CASSDRTGSFADTQYF.

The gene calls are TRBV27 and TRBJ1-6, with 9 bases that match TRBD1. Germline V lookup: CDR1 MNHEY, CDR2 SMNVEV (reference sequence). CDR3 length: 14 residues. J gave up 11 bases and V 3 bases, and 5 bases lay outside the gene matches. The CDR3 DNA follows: TGTGCCAGCAGTTTCGTGGACAGGGGAACACCCCTCCACTTT. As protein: CASSFVDRGTPLHF.

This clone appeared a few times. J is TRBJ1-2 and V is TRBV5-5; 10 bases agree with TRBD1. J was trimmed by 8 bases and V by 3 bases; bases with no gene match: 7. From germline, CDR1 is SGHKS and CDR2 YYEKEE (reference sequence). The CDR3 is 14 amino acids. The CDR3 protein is CASSSTDRGIGYTF. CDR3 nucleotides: TGTGCCAGCAGCTCCACGGACAGGGGGATAGGCTACACCTTC.